These 16 T cell receptor beta chains were sequenced from one sample in a study of shared clonotypes between healthy human individuals. The protocol was immunoSEQ multiplex PCR, while the TCRdb copy is restricted to in-frame clones and leaves out a portion. This sample carries roughly 660,000 clones, roughly 88% of them seen once, and the ten largest clones take about 34%. The sequencing input was memory CD8+ T cells from PBMCs. Subset defined: CD45RO+ cells pooled with CCR7-negative TemRA cells. These receptor sequences come from a man younger than 35 in good health. Some clones in this sample may be carry-over from other donors' samples.

V usage is TRBV9 and J usage is TRBJ1-1, with 8 bases that match TRBD1. The CDR3 sequence is 15 residues long. Germline CDR1 and CDR2: SGDLS and YYNGEE. J was trimmed by 1 base and V by 2 bases; bases with no gene match: 4. CDR3 nucleotides: TGTGCCAGCAGCGTTGGGGACAGGTGGAACACTGAAGCTTTCTTT. Protein sequence: CASSVGDRWNTEAFF.

The CDR3 region is CASSGGAGVPGYNEQFF. CDR3 DNA: TGTGCCAGCAGTGGGGGCGCGGGAGTCCCAGGGTACAATGAGCAGTTCTTC. The J gene is TRBJ2-1, the V gene TRBV2; 7 bases agree with TRBD2. The germline V gene has CDR1 SNHLY and CDR2 FYNNEI. V lost 4 bases and J lost 4; bases outside the gene matches: 13. This CDR3 has 17 residues.

The gene calls are TRBV7-9 and TRBJ2-7; 7 positions agree with TRBD1. This CDR3 contains 14 residues. V trimming: 6 bases; J trimming: 0 bases; junction bases outside the gene matches: 5. Germline V lookup: CDR1 SEHNR, CDR2 FQNEAQ (reference sequence). The DNA of the CDR3 is TGTGCCAGCAGACCTAGGACAGGCTCCTACGAGCAGTACTTC. This gives the protein CASRPRTGSYEQYF.

The CDR3 spells CASQDRAGANVLTF. Written as DNA, the CDR3 is TGTGCCAGCCAGGACAGGGCTGGGGCCAACGTCCTGACTTTC. The chain has TRBV27 and TRBJ2-6; 8 positions agree with TRBD1. The J segment lost 2 bases and the V segment lost 8 bases, leaving 2 bases of the junction unmatched. The CDR3 length is 14 residues. Looked up from germline, CDR1 is MNHEY and CDR2 is SMNVEV (reference sequence).

V gene TRBV21-1 combines with J gene TRBJ2-5; the listed D gene, TRBD2, was not tested against the DNA. TRBV21-1 is assigned pseudogene status. The CDR3 spans 16 residues. CDR3 DNA: TGTGCCAGCAGCGTTGGGACTAGCGGGGGCCAAGAGACCCAGTACTTC. Residues: CASSVGTSGGQETQYF.

The chain is built from TRBV7-9 and TRBJ2-1; D may be TRBD1 or TRBD2 (5 bases each). The germline V gene has CDR1 SEHNR and CDR2 FQNEAQ (reference sequence). Trimming left V 5 bases short and J 5 bases short, with 16 bases between. This CDR3 spans 15 amino acids. The CDR3 region is CASSVGPTLDNEQFF. The DNA for the CDR3 is TGTGCCAGCAGCGTGGGACCAACCCTCGACAATGAGCAGTTCTTC. The full variable domain, completed using reference TRBV7-9 and TRBJ2-1, is DTGVSQNPRHKITKRGQNVTFRCDPISEHNRLYWYRQTLGQGPEFLTYFQNEAQLEKSRLLSDRFSAERPKGSFSTLEIQRTEQGDSAMYLCASSVGPTLDNEQFFGPGTRLTVL.

This chain links TRBV6-5 with TRBJ2-7; D perhaps matches TRBD2 (5 bases). The CDR3 loop spans 11 amino acids. Germline V gene sequence: CDR1 MNHEY, CDR2 SVGAGI. Trimming shortened V by 6 bases and J by 6 bases, and 9 bases separated the two germline ends. CDR3 DNA: TGTGCCAGCAGGGTTGGGAGCGAGCAGTACTTC. Its protein product is CASRVGSEQYF.

This clone has just one count. DNA of the CDR3: TGTGCCAGCAGTTACTCAGCGGGACAGTTCCCCTCGACCTTC. This encodes CASSYSAGQFPSTF. The chain joins TRBV6-5 to TRBJ1-2, with TRBD1 matching over 7 bases. The germline gives CDR1 MNHEY, CDR2 SVGAGI. V dropped 0 bases and J dropped 14; count of bases not matched to a gene: 12. The CDR3 runs to 14 residues.

The chain uses TRBV5-1 and TRBJ2-3; 11 bases line up with TRBD2. Germline-derived CDR1 and CDR2 are SGHRS and YFSETQ. V dropped 4 bases and J dropped 3; count of bases not matched to a gene: 16. The CDR3 is 19 residues long. The DNA for the CDR3 is TGCGCCAGCAGCCCCCGCGGTAGCGGGAGGGCCGGGCGGACAGATACGCAGTATTTT. Residues: CASSPRGSGRAGRTDTQYF.

The rearrangement links TRBV28 to TRBJ1-2, with D tentatively TRBD1 (6 bases). The CDR3 consists of 15 residues. Trimming removed 1 base from V and 4 bases from J, with 13 bases in between. The V gene's germline CDR1 is MDHEN and CDR2 SYDVKM. The CDR3 is CASSLLKGGGYGYTF. The CDR3, as DNA: TGTGCCAGCAGTTTATTGAAGGGGGGGGGCTATGGCTACACCTTC.

This rearrangement joins TRBV7-2 to TRBJ2-2; tentatively, D is TRBD1 or TRBD2 (5 bases each). This CDR3 comprises 16 residues. The germline V and J ends were trimmed by 0 bases and 7 bases, with 15 bases remaining between them. Germline CDR1 is SGHTA and CDR2 is FQGNSA. The CDR3, as DNA: TGTGCCAGCAGCTTAGCGGGACCCCTGTTAGTCGGGGAGCTGTTTTTT. Translation: CASSLAGPLLVGELFF.

The chain links TRBV2 to TRBJ1-2, with TRBD1 as a possible D gene (5 bases). Germline loops: CDR1 SNHLY, CDR2 FYNNEI. The CDR3 runs to 14 residues. The V gene lost 8 bases and the J gene lost 2 bases, with 15 bases spanning the gap. The CDR3 is CASDSWGDNYGYTF. Here the CDR3 DNA reads TGTGCCAGCGATTCTTGGGGGGACAACTATGGCTACACCTTC.

A single count supports this clone. CDR3 sequence (DNA): TGTGCCAGCAGCTCCCAGGACAGGGATCTCCTCGGGCGCGCTGAAGCTTTCTTT. Translating it yields CASSSQDRDLLGRAEAFF. The gene calls are TRBV13 and TRBJ1-1; 8 bases fit TRBD1. The trim removed 4 bases at V and 6 bases at J, leaving 19 bases unmatched. The CDR3 contains 18 residues. Germline V gene sequence: CDR1 PRHDT, CDR2 FYEKMQ (reference sequence).

J is TRBJ2-1 and V is TRBV4-3; possibly TRBD2 for D (6 bases). V shed 0 bases and J shed 4 bases, with 25 bases lying between them. CDR3 size: 20 residues. Germline CDR1 reads LGHNA; CDR2 reads YSLEER. This CDR3 is CASSQDWVWGGTSWYNEQFF. CDR3 sequence (DNA): TGCGCCAGCAGCCAAGATTGGGTTTGGGGAGGTACATCATGGTACAATGAGCAGTTCTTC.

This rearrangement joins TRBV7-9 to TRBJ2-3; 10 positions agree with TRBD2. Germline CDR1 and CDR2: SEHNR and FQNEAQ (reference sequence). Trimming took 6 bases from V and 4 from J; bases not matched to a gene: 13. The length of the CDR3 is 17 residues. The CDR3 bases are TGTGCCAGCAGGTCCCGGACTAGCGGCGTTGAGGCAGATACGCAGTATTTT. Its translation: CASRSRTSGVEADTQYF.

The chain recombines TRBV27 with TRBJ1-5; TRBD1 matches at 8 bases. V trimming: 5 bases; J trimming: 2 bases; junction bases outside the gene matches: 2. The CDR3 is made up of 14 amino acids. Germline values: CDR1 MNHEY, CDR2 SMNVEV (reference sequence). Here the CDR3 DNA reads TGTGCCAGCAGTAAACAGGGGGGCAATCAGCCCCAGCATTTT. This codes for CASSKQGGNQPQHF.